These 22 T cell receptor beta chains were all obtained from the same sample, sequenced in a study of shared clonotypes between healthy human individuals. CD45RO-negative, CCR7-selected cells formed the naive CD8 fraction, which excluded terminally differentiated effector memory CD45RA+ cells. The repertoire was sequenced with immunoSEQ multiplex PCR; TCRdb's copy has only in-frame clones and lacks some. The sample consists of about 820,000 clones, almost 95% of them appearing once. The sequenced sample consisted of naive CD8+ T cells sorted from blood. These receptors were obtained from a man aged 25-40 years in good health.

This rearrangement joins TRBV5-4 to TRBJ2-5, with unresolved D. Germline CDR1 reads SGHNT; CDR2 reads YYREEE (reference sequence). The germline V and J ends were trimmed by 0 bases and 4 bases, with 10 bases remaining between them. The CDR3 length is 14 residues. The chain's CDR3 is CASSLVAQVETQYF. CDR3 nucleotides: TGTGCCAGCAGCTTGGTGGCCCAGGTAGAGACCCAGTACTTC. The full variable domain, with the rest looked up from reference TRBV5-4 and TRBJ2-5, is ETGVTQSPTHLIKTRGQQVTLRCSSQSGHNTVSWYQQALGQGPQFIFQYYREEENGRGNFPPRFSGLQFPNYSSELNVNALELDDSALYLCASSLVAQVETQYFGPGTRLLVL.

The CDR3 region has the DNA TGTGCCAGCAGCTTAGGGGGGGCCCAGCATTTT. Translated, it gives CASSLGGAQHF. The gene calls are TRBV7-2 and TRBJ1-5; perhaps TRBD1 as D (5 bases). Germline assignment: CDR1 SGHTA and CDR2 FQGNSA. V shed 1 base and J shed 11 bases, with 6 bases lying between them. CDR3 length: 11 residues.

The rearrangement uses TRBV27 and TRBJ2-1, with TRBD2 matching 8 bases. V gave up 3 bases and J gave up 6 bases; unmatched junction bases: 7. Germline CDR1 is MNHEY and CDR2 is SMNVEV (reference sequence). The CDR3 length is 15 residues. CDR3 bases: TGTGCCAGCAGTTTGGTAGCGGGAAATACCAATGAGCAGTTCTTC. It specifies CASSLVAGNTNEQFF.

The chain links TRBV28 to TRBJ2-7; tentatively, D is TRBD2 (6 bases). V lost 7 bases and J 6 bases, leaving 19 bases between the germline ends. The CDR3 is 14 residues long. Germline CDR1 is MDHEN and CDR2 is SYDVKM. CDR3 region: CASTLGLDMGEQYF. The CDR3 nucleotides read TGTGCCAGCACCCTGGGACTGGACATGGGCGAGCAGTACTTC.

In DNA, the CDR3 is TGTGCCAGCAGCTTAGGGACAGGTAACTACAATGAGCAGTTCTTC. The encoded protein is CASSLGTGNYNEQFF. The rearrangement links TRBV7-8 to TRBJ2-1; 7 nucleotides agree with TRBD1. The CDR3 has 15 residues. The germline gives CDR1 SGHVS, CDR2 FQNEAQ. After removal of 1 base from V and 3 bases from J, the junction contained 3 bases not matched to a gene.

J is TRBJ1-1 and V is TRBV11-2; a possible D gene is TRBD1 (5 bases). V was clipped by 5 bases and J by 7 bases, with 8 bases between them. The CDR3 totals 11 residues. The germline V gene has CDR1 SGHAT and CDR2 FQNNGV. The CDR3 nucleotides are TGTGCCAGCAGCCTAGGGGTTGAAGCTTTCTTT. Amino acid sequence: CASSLGVEAFF.

The chain employs TRBV4-1 and TRBJ1-5; unclear D gene. Germline V lookup: CDR1 MGHRA, CDR2 YSYEKL. V shed 2 bases and J shed 6 bases, with 17 bases lying between them. The CDR3 sequence is 16 residues long. Here the CDR3 DNA reads TGCGCCAGCAGCCAATCAGTTTCGTCGGAGGGTCAGCCCCAGCATTTT. Encoded protein: CASSQSVSSEGQPQHF.

The gene calls are TRBV14 and TRBJ1-3; D remains unclear. Germline CDR1 SGHDN, CDR2 FVKESK. The germline V and J ends were trimmed by 3 bases and 4 bases, with 13 bases remaining between them. This CDR3 has 15 amino acids. CDR3 amino acids: CASSHIEADGNTIYF. The DNA of the CDR3 is TGTGCCAGCAGCCACATAGAGGCAGACGGAAACACCATATATTTT. The complete variable domain, with remaining parts taken from reference TRBV14 and TRBJ1-3, reads EAGVTQFPSHSVIEKGQTVTLRCDPISGHDNLYWYRRVMGKEIKFLLHFVKESKQDESGMPNNRFLAERTGGTYSTLKVQPAELEDSGVYFCASSHIEADGNTIYFGEGSWLTVV.

The rearrangement joins TRBV27 to TRBJ2-1, with TRBD1 matching 7 bases. The CDR3 consists of 16 residues. The germline V gene has CDR1 MNHEY and CDR2 SMNVEV (reference sequence). V shed 6 bases and J 4 bases; nucleotides not matched to a gene: 12. In nucleotides, the CDR3 is TGTGCCAGCAGATTCGGCCGGGACAGACTTTACAATGAGCAGTTCTTC. It is translated as CASRFGRDRLYNEQFF.

V and J are TRBV4-1 and TRBJ2-5; TRBD2 matches at 10 bases. CDR1 and CDR2 (germline): MGHRA, YSYEKL. This CDR3 has 14 residues. Trimming took 5 bases from V and 3 from J; bases not matched to a gene: 3. This CDR3 reads CASSELAGEETQYF. In nucleotides, the CDR3 is TGCGCCAGCAGCGAGCTAGCGGGAGAAGAGACCCAGTACTTC.

The chain links TRBV5-4 to TRBJ2-2; 8 bases are a match to TRBD1. The CDR3 contains 16 residues. Germline V gene data show CDR1 as SGHNT and CDR2 as YYREEE (reference sequence). Trimming removed 0 bases from V and 1 base from J; junction bases left unmatched: 2. CDR3 DNA sequence: TGTGCCAGCAGCTTGGGGACAGGGATGAACACCGGGGAGCTGTTTTTT. Translating it yields CASSLGTGMNTGELFF.

The chain employs TRBV7-6 and TRBJ2-7, with TRBD1 matching 8 bases. Germline CDR1 SGHVS, CDR2 FNYEAQ. The CDR3 sequence is 14 residues long. Unmatched junction bases numbered 11, after V lost 4 bases and J lost 9 bases. The CDR3 region is CASSSEGRGRRQYF. CDR3 coding DNA: TGTGCCAGCAGCTCCGAGGGCAGGGGGCGTCGGCAGTACTTC.

The V call is TRBV19, the J call TRBJ1-1; D perhaps matches TRBD1 (5 bases). Looked up from germline, CDR1 is LNHDA and CDR2 is SQIVND (reference sequence). Trimming cost V 5 bases and J 0 bases, with 10 bases left between them. The CDR3 contains 14 residues. The CDR3 loop reads CASSPWDLNTEAFF. CDR3 coding DNA: TGTGCCAGTAGTCCCTGGGACTTGAACACTGAAGCTTTCTTT.

The V and J genes are TRBV9 and TRBJ2-1; 9 bases match TRBD1. The V segment lost 2 bases and the J segment 8 bases; nucleotides outside the gene matches: 11. CDR1 is SGDLS and CDR2 is YYNGEE in the germline V gene. The CDR3 is 16 amino acids. CDR3: CASSVGTGGVSDEQFF. Here the CDR3 DNA reads TGTGCCAGCAGCGTTGGCACAGGGGGCGTATCAGATGAGCAGTTCTTC.

V and J are TRBV5-6 and TRBJ2-5, with a tentative D call TRBD1 (6 bases). CDR3 length: 17 amino acids. Trimming pared 0 bases from V and 0 bases from J, leaving 15 bases between. Per germline, CDR1 SGHDT and CDR2 YYEEEE. DNA of the CDR3: TGTGCCAGCAGCTTGGGAAAGACAGGATGGTACCAAGAGACCCAGTACTTC. It yields the protein CASSLGKTGWYQETQYF.

The gene calls are TRBV5-4 and TRBJ2-7; D may be TRBD1 or TRBD2 (6 bases each). The germline V gene has CDR1 SGHNT and CDR2 YYREEE (reference sequence). V was trimmed by 2 bases and J by 2 bases, leaving 11 bases between them. This CDR3 is 14 amino acids long. CDR3 DNA sequence: TGTGCCAGCAGCTTTCGCGGGACAACCTACGAGCAGTACTTC. This codes for CASSFRGTTYEQYF.

This chain connects TRBV7-2 to TRBJ2-1; 12 bases fit TRBD2. Germline V CDR1 and CDR2: SGHTA, FQGNSA. V was pared by 5 bases and J by 9 bases, with 5 bases of the junction left unmatched. The CDR3 sequence is 14 residues long. The CDR3 spells CASSAVLAGGEQFF. Written as DNA, the CDR3 is TGTGCCAGCAGCGCCGTACTAGCGGGAGGTGAGCAGTTCTTC.

The chain joins TRBV4-1 to TRBJ2-1, with 10 bases lining up with TRBD1. The CDR3 extends over 15 amino acids. Germline-derived CDR1 and CDR2 are MGHRA and YSYEKL. V trimming: 4 bases; J trimming: 6 bases; junction bases outside the gene matches: 6. CDR3 in DNA: TGCGCCAGCAGCCCCCGGGACAGGGGAGGCAATGAGCAGTTCTTC. As protein: CASSPRDRGGNEQFF.

CDR3 nucleotides: TGTGCCAGCAACTTCCTCGACGGGGGGGAAAACACTGAAGCTTTCTTT. This codes for CASNFLDGGENTEAFF. The chain links TRBV9 to TRBJ1-1, with D maybe TRBD1 (5 bases). V was trimmed by 6 bases and J by 2 bases, leaving 20 bases between them. This CDR3 contains 16 residues. Per germline, CDR1 SGDLS and CDR2 YYNGEE.

V gene TRBV7-8 combines with J gene TRBJ2-3; D uncertain. The CDR3 runs to 12 residues. Trimming left V 2 bases short and J 4 bases short, with 4 bases between. The germline CDR1 and CDR2 sequences are SGHVS and FQNEAQ. This CDR3 reads CASSLLPDTQYF. The CDR3 nucleotides are TGTGCCAGCAGCTTATTGCCAGATACGCAGTATTTT.

The V call is TRBV5-5, the J call TRBJ1-1; 9 bases are shared with TRBD1. Unmatched junction bases numbered 14, after V lost 4 bases and J lost 10 bases. From germline, CDR1 is SGHKS and CDR2 YYEKEE (reference sequence). This CDR3 has 15 amino acids. The CDR3 protein is CASSPYPTGGTGAFF. The CDR3 DNA follows: TGTGCCAGCAGCCCTTATCCAACAGGGGGCACGGGAGCTTTCTTT.

This clone was seen just once. The chain combines TRBV13 with TRBJ2-1, with D possibly matching TRBD1 (6 bases). The V gene's germline CDR1 is PRHDT and CDR2 FYEKMQ (reference sequence). Trimming removed 5 bases at V and 4 bases at J, with 15 bases between. The CDR3 extends over 15 amino acids. CDR3 amino acids: CASSLSGAVYNEQFF. CDR3 bases: TGTGCCAGCAGCCTCTCAGGGGCCGTTTACAATGAGCAGTTCTTC.